The next 13 T cell receptor beta chains were all read from a single sample in a study of cytomegalovirus exposure and HLA in healthy donors. The study ran its PCR with 60 Vbeta and 13 Jbeta primers. Assay: immunoSEQ multiplex PCR; the TCRdb copy retains only in-frame clones and omits some. The profile shows more than 90,000 clones, around 83% of them singletons. The sequencing sample was made of PBMCs. The receptors shown here come from a man aged 25-45 years in good health and CMV-seropositive.

The V and J genes are TRBV5-4 and TRBJ1-3; D is perhaps TRBD1 (6 bases). The CDR3 loop spans 15 amino acids. The germline CDR1 and CDR2 sequences are SGHNT and YYREEE (reference sequence). The V end lost 1 base, the J end lost 0 bases, and 8 bases lay between the germline ends. CDR3 sequence: CASSLTGSSGNTIYF. CDR3 sequence (DNA): TGTGCCAGCAGCTTGACAGGGAGCTCTGGAAACACCATATATTTT.

V is TRBV18 and J is TRBJ1-3, with a possible D match to TRBD1 (5 bases). The CDR3 is made up of 16 amino acids. Between the trimmed V and J ends, which lost 4 bases and 0 bases, there was a span of 13 bases. Per the germline V gene, CDR1 is KGHSH and CDR2 is LQKENI. The CDR3 protein is CASSLPDTDSGNTIYF. In DNA form, the CDR3 reads TGTGCCAGCTCACTCCCGGACACGGACTCTGGAAACACCATATATTTT.

The genes are TRBV19 and TRBJ2-2, with 8 positions matching TRBD1. Germline values: CDR1 LNHDA, CDR2 SQIVND (reference sequence). Trimming took 7 bases from V and 6 from J; bases not matched to a gene: 25. This CDR3 spans 20 amino acids. The CDR3 spells CASMTPRTGHGDRVPGELFF. CDR3 DNA sequence: TGTGCCAGTATGACTCCCAGGACAGGGCATGGGGATCGGGTGCCCGGGGAGCTGTTTTTT.

CDR3 protein: CASSGQSEYGYTF. The CDR3 DNA sequence: TGTGCCAGCAGCGGACAGAGTGAATATGGCTACACCTTC. The chain joins TRBV5-6 to TRBJ1-2; a possible D gene is TRBD1 (6 bases). The CDR3 loop spans 13 amino acids. Per germline, CDR1 SGHDT and CDR2 YYEEEE. The germline V and J ends were trimmed by 4 bases and 5 bases, with 12 bases remaining between them.

The rearrangement joins TRBV10-1 to TRBJ2-5, with a possible D match to TRBD2 (6 bases). The V end lost 6 bases, the J end lost 2 bases, and 10 bases lay between the germline ends. The CDR3 extends over 13 amino acids. Per the germline V gene, CDR1 is WNHNN and CDR2 is SYGVQD (reference sequence). CDR3 sequence: CASRRDSQETQYF. The CDR3 DNA is TGCGCCAGCAGGAGGGACTCTCAAGAGACCCAGTACTTC.

This chain links TRBV5-1 with TRBJ1-1, with 9 bases matching TRBD1. This CDR3 has 18 amino acids. Germline-derived CDR1 and CDR2 are SGHRS and YFSETQ. Trimming cost V 1 base and J 2 bases; bases outside gene matches: 12. The CDR3 DNA reads TGCGCCAGCAGCTTGCACCCGTTGCGGGACAGGGCAAACACTGAAGCTTTCTTT. Translation gives CASSLHPLRDRANTEAFF.

The chain couples TRBV9 to TRBJ2-7; TRBD2 is a possible D gene (5 bases). This CDR3 is 15 amino acids long. The V and J ends lost 4 bases and 7 bases respectively, with 21 bases between them. Germline-derived CDR1 and CDR2 are SGDLS and YYNGEE. As DNA, the CDR3 is TGTGCCAGCAGCCACGGTAGCGAGTTCTCGTGGGAGCAGTACTTC. It yields the protein CASSHGSEFSWEQYF.

The V gene is TRBV5-1, the J gene TRBJ2-5, with a weak D call TRBD1 (5 bases). Germline-derived CDR1 and CDR2 are SGHRS and YFSETQ. V lost 0 bases and J 6 bases, leaving 12 bases between the germline ends. CDR3 length equals 14 residues. CDR3 sequence reads: CASSLGQGRQTQYF. Here the CDR3 DNA reads TGCGCCAGCAGCTTGGGGCAGGGTAGACAGACCCAGTACTTC.

This clone appeared a single time. This chain uses TRBV4-1 with TRBJ1-1, with 8 bases that match TRBD1. With V trimmed by 1 base and J by 8 bases, 12 bases remained unmatched. This CDR3 has 16 residues. Germline loops: CDR1 MGHRA, CDR2 YSYEKL. CDR3 DNA: TGCGCCAGCAGCCAAGTCCTTAGTAACAGGGGGAGCGAAGCTTTCTTT. This sequence encodes CASSQVLSNRGSEAFF.

The chain uses TRBV5-8 and TRBJ2-1, with 7 nucleotides matching TRBD2. Germline CDR1 is SGHTS and CDR2 is YDEGEE. This CDR3 comprises 16 residues. V was pared by 6 bases and J by 1 base, with 10 bases of the junction left unmatched. CDR3 bases: TGTGCCAGCAACTCCAGAGCGGGGTTTTCCTACAATGAGCAGTTCTTC. The encoded protein is CASNSRAGFSYNEQFF.

The J gene is TRBJ1-2, the V gene TRBV7-2; 7 nucleotides agree with TRBD1. The germline gives CDR1 SGHTA, CDR2 FQGNSA. The CDR3 is 14 residues long. The J segment lost 8 bases and the V segment lost 0 bases, leaving 6 bases of the junction unmatched. CDR3 residues: CASSLADRLGGYTF. In nucleotides, the CDR3 is TGTGCCAGCAGCTTAGCGGACAGGCTAGGGGGCTACACCTTC. Full variable domain (outside the CDR3, taken from reference TRBV7-2 and TRBJ1-2): GAGVSQSPSNKVTEKGKDVELRCDPISGHTALYWYRQSLGQGLEFLIYFQGNSAPDKSGLPSDRFSAERTGGSVSTLTIQRTQQEDSAVYLCASSLADRLGGYTFGSGTRLTVV.

This clone was counted between two and nine times. The rearrangement links TRBV6-1 to TRBJ1-2, with 10 bases fitting TRBD1. CDR1 is MNHNS and CDR2 is SASEGT in the germline V gene. This CDR3 comprises 12 residues. Unmatched junction bases numbered 2, after V lost 8 bases and J lost 5 bases. CDR3 protein: CASGDRGYGYTF. CDR3 nucleotide sequence: TGTGCCAGCGGGGACAGGGGTTATGGCTACACCTTC.

CDR3: CASSERSSGANVLTF. The CDR3 DNA follows: TGTGCCAGCAGTGAACGGAGCTCTGGGGCCAACGTCCTGACTTTC. The V call is TRBV2, the J call TRBJ2-6; D remains ambiguous. CDR1 and CDR2 (germline): SNHLY, FYNNEI. The V end lost 2 bases, the J end lost 0 bases, and 5 bases lay between the germline ends. The CDR3 covers 15 residues. Combining the CDR3 with reference TRBV2 and TRBJ2-6 gives the whole variable domain EPEVTQTPSHQVTQMGQEVILRCVPISNHLYFYWYRQILGQKVEFLVSFYNNEISEKSEIFDDQFSVERPDGSNFTLKIRSTKLEDSAMYFCASSERSSGANVLTFGAGSRLTVL.